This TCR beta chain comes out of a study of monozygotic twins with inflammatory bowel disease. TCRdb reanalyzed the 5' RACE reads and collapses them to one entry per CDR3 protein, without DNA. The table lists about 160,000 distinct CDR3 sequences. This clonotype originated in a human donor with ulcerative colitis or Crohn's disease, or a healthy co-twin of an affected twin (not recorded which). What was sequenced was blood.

The CDR3 region is CASSSTTARNEKLFF. The V gene is TRBV7-2, the J gene TRBJ1-4. Germline CDR1 is SGHTA and CDR2 is FQGNSA. The CDR3 spans 15 residues. Full variable domain (rest looked up from reference TRBV7-2 and TRBJ1-4): GAGVSQSPSNKVTEKGKDVELRCDPISGHTALYWYRQSLGQGLEFLIYFQGNSAPDKSGLPSDRFSAERTGGSVSTLTIQRTQQEDSAVYLCASSSTTARNEKLFFGSGTQLSVL.